This T cell receptor beta chain is drawn from a study of human T cells and chemical hapten exposure. This sample's time point: patch test 3, about 24 weeks after DPC sensitization. This sample's treatment: therapeutic diphenylcyclopropenone sensitization with weekly scalp DPC. Germline V gene lookup returns CDR1 SNHLY and CDR2 FYNNEI. Trimming shortened V by 6 bases and J by 4 bases, and 16 bases separated the two germline ends. The CDR3 has 15 amino acids. This clonotype occurred a few times. TCRdb used MiXCR to reprocess the RACE reads, holding one entry per CDR3 protein. The sample has 75,000 to 90,000 distinct CDR3 sequences; approximately 10% are singletons.

This receptor was identified in a woman in her forties or fifties with alopecia areata. Some clones in this sample may be carry-over from other donors' samples. The rearrangement joins TRBV2 to TRBJ1-5; D is possibly TRBD1 (5 bases). Source: whole blood, taken in connection with sensitization to the hapten diphenylcyclopropenone (DPC). The CDR3 spells CASRQGGGRNQPQHF. The CDR3, as DNA: TGTGCCAGCAGGCAGGGCGGGGGTAGGAATCAGCCCCAGCATTTT.